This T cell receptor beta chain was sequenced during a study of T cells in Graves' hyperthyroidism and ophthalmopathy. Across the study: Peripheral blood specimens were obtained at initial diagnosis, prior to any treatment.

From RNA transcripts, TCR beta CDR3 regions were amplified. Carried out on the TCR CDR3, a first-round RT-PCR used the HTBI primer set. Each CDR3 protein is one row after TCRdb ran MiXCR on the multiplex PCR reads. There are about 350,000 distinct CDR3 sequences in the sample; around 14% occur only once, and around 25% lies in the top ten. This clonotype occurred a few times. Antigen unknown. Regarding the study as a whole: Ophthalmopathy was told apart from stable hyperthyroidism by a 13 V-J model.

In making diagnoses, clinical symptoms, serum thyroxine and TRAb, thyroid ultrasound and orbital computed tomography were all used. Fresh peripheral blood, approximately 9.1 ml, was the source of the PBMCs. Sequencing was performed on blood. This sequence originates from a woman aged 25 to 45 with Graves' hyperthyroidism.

In nucleotides, the CDR3 is TGTGCCAGCAGTTTAGGCCTTGAGACCGGGGAGCTGTTTTTT. Protein product: CASSLGLETGELFF. This rearrangement joins TRBV12-3 or TRBV12-4 to TRBJ2-2; D unclear. Trimming removed 1 base at V and 5 bases at J, with 8 bases between. This CDR3 is built from 14 residues.